These 11 T cell receptor beta chains were all obtained from the same sample, sequenced in a study of blood T cells in healthy people across ages. Sample-barcoded 5' priming and a J-beta primer mix drove a second PCR of 7 to 11 cycles. TCRdb passed the 5' RACE reads through MiXCR, listing each CDR3 protein once. The data show more than 650,000 distinct CDR3 sequences, over 20% seen once. The sample consisted of blood. These receptors all come from an older man in good health.

The gene calls are TRBV6-6 and TRBJ1-4; D call uncertain. There are 15 residues in the CDR3. Trimming left V 2 bases short and J 8 bases short, with 15 bases between. Germline V gives CDR1 MNHNY, CDR2 SVGAGI (reference sequence). CDR3 coding DNA: TGTGCCAGCAGTTACCACCGGGGTTCAAGGGAAAAACTGTTTTTT. This sequence encodes CASSYHRGSREKLFF.

This clonotype appeared many times. This chain joins TRBV7-2 and TRBJ1-2; no firm D call. Germline V gene data show CDR1 as SGHTA and CDR2 as FQGNSA. Deletions cut 0 bases from V and 8 bases from J, with 7 bases between. The CDR3 totals 12 residues. The CDR3 loop is CASSLAGLGYTF. CDR3 in DNA: TGTGCCAGCAGCTTAGCAGGGCTGGGCTACACCTTC.

This clonotype was detected a few times. This chain uses TRBV5-1 with TRBJ2-5, with D possibly TRBD1 on 5 matching bases. The DNA end is more similar to TRBJ2-1, so the J call may be wrong. From germline, CDR1 is SGHRS and CDR2 YFSETQ. The CDR3 spans 14 residues. This CDR3 reads CASSLGPSNNEQFF. CDR3 nucleotides: TGCGCCAGCAGCCTGGGGCCATCAAACAATGAGCAGTTCTTC.

V and J are TRBV3-1 and TRBJ2-5, with D unclear. The J call may be faulty, since TRBJ2-7 better matches the DNA end. The CDR3 spans 15 residues. Germline loops: CDR1 LGHDT, CDR2 YNNKEL (reference sequence). CDR3 coding DNA: TGTGCCAGCAGCGATCGCATTCTGAGCTCCTACGAGCAGTACTTC. Its translation is CASSDRILSSYEQYF.

This clonotype was found a few times. This chain joins TRBV5-1 and TRBJ2-2; TRBD1 matches at 7 bases. V dropped 3 bases and J dropped 4; count of bases not matched to a gene: 0. The CDR3 has 13 amino acids. Germline V gene lookup returns CDR1 SGHRS and CDR2 YFSETQ. The CDR3 sequence: CASSSGGTGELFF. Here the CDR3 DNA reads TGCGCCAGCAGCTCAGGGGGCACCGGGGAGCTGTTTTTT. Filled out from reference TRBV5-1 and TRBJ2-2, the complete variable domain reads KAGVTQTPRYLIKTRGQQVTLSCSPISGHRSVSWYQQTPGQGLQFLFEYFSETQRNKGNFPGRFSGRQFSNSRSEMNVSTLELGDSALYLCASSSGGTGELFFGEGSRLTVL.

This clonotype was counted a few times. The J gene is TRBJ2-2, the V gene TRBV7-2; maybe TRBD1 (5 bases). CDR1 and CDR2 from the germline V gene are SGHTA and FQGNSA. The CDR3 sequence is 15 residues long. The germline V and J ends were trimmed by 7 bases and 2 bases, with 14 bases remaining between them. The CDR3 loop is CASNSRQSNTGELFF. CDR3 in DNA: TGTGCCAGCAACTCCCGACAGTCCAACACCGGGGAGCTGTTTTTT.

A word on this clonotype: The CDR3 ends on some other residue instead of the conserved phenylalanine or tryptophan, so this is likely a read error. The chain is built from TRBV27 and TRBJ1-5; 7 positions agree with TRBD1. The J segment lost 3 bases and the V segment lost 4 bases, leaving 6 bases of the junction unmatched. The germline CDR1 and CDR2 sequences are MNHEY and SMNVEV (reference sequence). The CDR3 has 15 residues. The chain's CDR3 is CASSSGQANNQPQHL. The CDR3 DNA reads TGTGCCAGCAGTTCCGGACAGGCAAACAATCAGCCCCAGCATCTT.

CDR3 nucleotides: TGTGCCAGCAGCCCCTGGGGGGGGGCGATTGGTGAGCAGTTCTTC. Translated: CASSPWGGAIGEQFF. V usage is TRBV14 and J usage is TRBJ2-1; the D gene is possibly TRBD2 (7 bases). Germline values: CDR1 SGHDN, CDR2 FVKESK. The CDR3 is 15 amino acids. Deletions cut 4 bases from V and 9 bases from J, with 19 bases between.

The gene calls are TRBV11-2 and TRBJ2-7, with 11 positions matching TRBD2. This CDR3 comprises 17 residues. Germline CDR1 reads SGHAT; CDR2 reads FQNNGV. After removal of 1 base from V and 0 bases from J, the junction contained 5 bases not matched to a gene. CDR3 region: CASSLGLAGSLSYEQYV. DNA of the CDR3: TGTGCCAGCAGCTTAGGACTAGCGGGAAGCCTCTCCTACGAGCAGTACGTC.

This clonotype showed up just once. Here the CDR3 omits its conserved ending phenylalanine or tryptophan, so a read error is the likely source. In DNA, the CDR3 is TGTGCCAGCTCACCCGGACTACAAGAGACCCAGTACTCC. Translating it yields CASSPGLQETQYS. The rearrangement links TRBV18 to TRBJ2-5; possibly TRBD2 for D (6 bases). The CDR3 length is 13 residues. V was shortened by 3 bases and J by 2 bases, with 7 bases between the two germline ends. The germline CDR1 and CDR2 sequences are KGHSH and LQKENI.

The rearrangement links TRBV29-1 to TRBJ1-1; D perhaps matches TRBD1 (6 bases). There are 13 residues in the CDR3. The ends were cut back, 7 bases at V and 7 bases at J, with 19 bases in the middle. The germline V gene encodes CDR1 SQVTM and CDR2 ANQGSEA. The CDR3: CSAYTDSFGEAFF. The CDR3 coding sequence is TGCAGCGCTTACACGGACAGTTTCGGTGAAGCTTTCTTT.